Included here is one TCR beta chain sequence, with context. Enrollees, roughly 18 to 89 years old, lived in about two dozen US areas. Either two negative PCRs, clearance, or symptom resolution qualified Cohort 3 donors as recovered. Per the original methods: Nucleated cell counts were estimated from reference gene primer amplification. Some clones are missing from TCRdb's copy, which holds only in-frame ones; the method was immunoSEQ multiplex PCR. The V and J calls and clone size were taken over from that table, and D and trimming were inferred from the DNA. The sample consists of some 300,000 clones, 70% to 90% of them appearing once. This sample is part of a study of blood T cell repertoires in COVID-19. The germline gives CDR1 MDHEN, CDR2 SYDVKM. The CDR3 spans 15 residues. The trim removed 3 bases at V and 3 bases at J, leaving 5 bases unmatched.

What was sequenced was PBMCs or T cells enriched from blood (not recorded which). The chain uses TRBV28 and TRBJ1-2; 9 bases are shared with TRBD1. The TCR originated in a man in his thirties or forties who had recovered from COVID-19. The DNA of the CDR3 is TGTGCCAGCAGTTTGGACAGGGGTATTGACTATGGCTACACCTTC. This translates into CASSLDRGIDYGYTF.